Listed below are T cell receptor beta chains from one sample, sequenced in a study of chemoradiotherapy in HPV16-positive cancers. Profiled with immunoSEQ multiplex PCR; TCRdb holds only in-frame clones, not every one. The sample includes tens of thousands of clones, around nine tenths of them seen just once. This specimen consisted of blood, obtained from a patient who underwent chemoradiotherapy. The receptors derive from a human donor with HPV-associated anogenital cancer. The CDR3 runs from the conserved cysteine through the conserved F or W. The D gene is left open where the match is weak. Rows may omit the clone size; those that give it use once, few, many or a size class.

v_gene	j_gene	abundance	d_gene	CDR3nt	CDR3aa
TRBV9	TRBJ2-1	.	TRBD2	TGTGCCAGCAGCGTAACAGCGGGAGGGCCGAATGAGCAGTTCTTC	CASSVTAGGPNEQFF
TRBV5-1	TRBJ2-3	.	.	TGCGCCAGCAGCTTGGCCGGGCGGACAGATACGCAGTATTTT	CASSLAGRTDTQYF
TRBV10-2	TRBJ2-7	.	.	TGCGCCAGCAGGGGTAGGGACTACGAGCAGTACTTC	CASRGRDYEQYF
TRBV30	TRBJ2-3	once	TRBD2	TGTGCCTGGAGTGGGTGGTTAGCGGGGGGGCGTTCGGATACGCAGTATTTT	CAWSGWLAGGRSDTQYF
TRBV30	TRBJ2-7	.	.	TGTGCCTGGAGCGCCCTCTTCTCGACCTCCTACGAGCAGTACTTC	CAWSALFSTSYEQYF
TRBV6-1	TRBJ2-7	.	.	TGTGCCAGCAGTGAAGTCCGGCGCCCGACGATTGGCGAGCAGTACTTC	CASSEVRRPTIGEQYF
TRBV2	TRBJ1-1	.	.	TGTGCCAGCAGTTACCCAGGAGACAGGTCAGAATTTACTGAAGCTTTCTTT	CASSYPGDRSEFTEAFF
TRBV9	TRBJ1-1	.	.	TGTGCCAGCAGCGTAGCCCCGGGGGTCCTGAGCACTGAAGCTTTCTTT	CASSVAPGVLSTEAFF
TRBV7-9	TRBJ2-3	few	.	TGTGCCAGCAGCTCGGGAGAAACGCAGTATTTT	CASSSGETQYF
TRBV27	TRBJ1-2	.	TRBD1	TGTGCCAGTCGCGACAGGGGTTATGGCTACACCTTC	CASRDRGYGYTF
TRBV7-2	TRBJ2-2	once	.	TGTGCCAGCAGCTTATACGGGGGAGACACCGGGGAGCTGTTTTTT	CASSLYGGDTGELFF
TRBV7-6	TRBJ2-7	.	TRBD1	TGTGCCAGCAGCTTAGAGGCAGGGGGCAGCTCCTACGAGCAGTACTTC	CASSLEAGGSSYEQYF
TRBV30	TRBJ2-1	.	TRBD2	TGTGCCTGGAGCCCACGGACTAGCGGGGCGACCTACAATGAGCAGTTCTTC	CAWSPRTSGATYNEQFF
TRBV5-6	TRBJ2-1	once	TRBD2	TGTGCCAGCAGCTTAAGGGTAGCGGGATCCATTTACAATGAGCAGTTCTTC	CASSLRVAGSIYNEQFF
TRBV25-1	TRBJ1-5	.	TRBD1	TGTGCCAGCAGAGGTGGACAGGAAAATCAGCCCCAGCATTTT	CASRGGQENQPQHF
TRBV6-5	TRBJ1-6	.	.	TGTGCCAGCAGTTACACGAATTCACCCCTCCACTTT	CASSYTNSPLHF
TRBV6-6	TRBJ2-7	.	TRBD1	TGTGCCAGCAGTTACTCCTGGGACAGGGGAGAGCAGTACTTC	CASSYSWDRGEQYF
TRBV19	TRBJ2-3	.	TRBD1	TGTGCCAGTAGTCCAAGACAGGGGTTGGGCACAGATACGCAGTATTTT	CASSPRQGLGTDTQYF
TRBV5-1	TRBJ2-3	.	.	TGCGCCAGCAGCCTGCTACAGACCTCGGCCACAGATACGCAGTATTTT	CASSLLQTSATDTQYF
TRBV7-7	TRBJ2-2	.	.	TGTGCTAGCAGCCGCGGTAGGGGGGTCGGCACCGGGGAGCTGTTTTTT	CASSRGRGVGTGELFF
TRBV20-1	TRBJ2-5	.	.	TGCAGTGGTCAGGATCAAGAGACCCAGTACTTC	CSGQDQETQYF
TRBV2	TRBJ2-1	.	.	TGTGCCAGCAGTCCCATAAGAGACAATGAGCAGTTCTTC	CASSPIRDNEQFF
TRBV2	TRBJ1-2	.	.	TGTGCCAGCAAGAGCTATGGCTACACCTTC	CASKSYGYTF
TRBV28	TRBJ1-2	once	.	TGTGCCAGCAGTTCTCCCTCGAGGAGCGAGTTCTTC	CASSSPSRSEFF
TRBV18	TRBJ2-3	once	.	TGTGCCAGCTCACCCAGGGAAGGCACAGATACGCAGTATTTT	CASSPREGTDTQYF
TRBV29-1	TRBJ2-7	.	.	TGCAGCGTTGCCCCGGACATCTCCTACGAGCAGTACTTC	CSVAPDISYEQYF
TRBV19	TRBJ2-3	.	.	TGTGCCAGTAGTATGCAGCGCATCACAGATACGCAGTATTTT	CASSMQRITDTQYF
TRBV30	TRBJ2-5	.	TRBD1	TGTGCCTGGGGTTTGACAGGGGGCTCTGAGACCCAGTACTTC	CAWGLTGGSETQYF
TRBV6-5	TRBJ2-7	few	.	TGTGCCAGCAGTTATGGCCCTACGAAGCAGTACTTC	CASSYGPTKQYF
TRBV25-1	TRBJ1-2	.	.	TGTGCCAGCAGTGTCTCGCGGGGACGCGGCTACACCTTC	CASSVSRGRGYTF
TRBV9	TRBJ1-2	.	.	TGTGCCAGCAGCGTAGCATTAGGGAGCTATGGCTACACCTTC	CASSVALGSYGYTF
TRBV5-6	TRBJ2-7	once	.	TGTGCCAGCAGCGGGGGAGGCGAGCAGTACTTC	CASSGGGEQYF
TRBV7-9	TRBJ1-1	.	.	TGTGCCAGCTCTTCCGGTTCGGACCCGAACACTGAAGCTTTCTTT	CASSSGSDPNTEAFF
TRBV10-2	TRBJ1-6	.	.	TGCGCCAGCAGTGAGTCTAGGTATACTAATTCACCCCTCCACTTT	CASSESRYTNSPLHF
TRBV10-3	TRBJ2-7	.	TRBD1	TGTGCCATCAGGGACAGGGTAGGCTACGAGCAGTACTTC	CAIRDRVGYEQYF
TRBV30	TRBJ1-1	.	.	TGTGCCTGGAGTGGGGACGACACTGAAGCTTTCTTT	CAWSGDDTEAFF
TRBV29-1	TRBJ2-3	.	TRBD2	TGCAGCGTGGGCGCGAGCGGGGGGCGAAGAGATACGCAGTATTTT	CSVGASGGRRDTQYF
TRBV5-1	TRBJ2-7	.	TRBD1	TGCGCCAGCAGCCTAATCGGGACAGCTCGTGGCGAGCAGTACTTC	CASSLIGTARGEQYF
TRBV10-3	TRBJ2-2	.	.	TGTGCCATCAGTGGGCTAGGGGAAACTAACACCGGGGAGCTGTTTTTT	CAISGLGETNTGELFF
TRBV6-1	TRBJ2-2	.	.	TGTGCCAGCAGTGGTAGGGGGGCCACCGGGGAGCTGTTTTTT	CASSGRGATGELFF
TRBV5-1	TRBJ2-5	.	TRBD2	TGCGCCAGCAGCTTGGGAGGACTAGCTCGTCAAGAGACCCAGTACTTC	CASSLGGLARQETQYF
TRBV28	TRBJ1-4	once	.	TGTGCCAGCAAGGTGGGGGATGAAAAACTGTTTTTT	CASKVGDEKLFF
TRBV28	TRBJ1-1	.	.	TGTGCCAGCAGACGCTACACTGAAGCTTTCTTT	CASRRYTEAFF
TRBV7-2	TRBJ2-1	.	TRBD2	TGTGCCAGCAGATTGACTAGCGAATTCCCGTTCTTC	CASRLTSEFPFF
TRBV29-1	TRBJ2-3	.	.	TGCAGCGTTGAACAAGATACGCAGTATTTT	CSVEQDTQYF
TRBV4-1	TRBJ2-7	once	TRBD2	TGCGCCAGCAGTTTGGGACTAGCGGGGGTGAATTCCTACGAGCAGTACTTC	CASSLGLAGVNSYEQYF
TRBV19	TRBJ1-3	.	.	TGTGCCATCAGTAGTATCGGAGACCCGCGAAACACCATATATTTT	CAISSIGDPRNTIYF
TRBV28	TRBJ1-6	.	TRBD1	TGTGCCAGCAGCCGGGGGACAGGGGGCACGAATTCACCCCTCCACTTT	CASSRGTGGTNSPLHF
TRBV27	TRBJ2-2	.	.	TGTGCCAGCAGTTCGGTAGCACCCGGGGAGCTGTTTTTT	CASSSVAPGELFF
TRBV6-5	TRBJ1-1	.	.	TGTGCCAGCACCCCAGGAATAGGAACTGAAGCTTTCTTT	CASTPGIGTEAFF
TRBV19	TRBJ2-3	.	.	TGTGCCAGTGGGACCGGGGACACAGATACGCAGTATTTT	CASGTGDTDTQYF